This entry describes one T cell receptor beta chain. Its antigen is still unknown. The read finishes 3 residues shy of the CDR3 end, and the germline J gene is used to complete it. This record comes from a study of T cells in women clearing cervical HPV infection. Study details: Case blood was drawn when the lesion was first found; control blood after infection became undetectable. With HLA typing for only a few women, HLA confounding remains possible.

Cervical HPV DNA detected by MY09/MY11 PCR, typed by dot-blot. Germline-derived CDR1 and CDR2 are GTSNPN and SVGIG (reference sequence). J was trimmed by 2 bases and V by 8 bases; bases with no gene match: 5. This CDR3 contains 13 residues. Regarding the study as a whole: Controls had more TRBV6-7 (approximately 0.16%) than cases (approximately 0.11%).

Assay used: immunoSEQ multiplex PCR; TCRdb lists only in-frame clones, some missing. The sample data list 30,000 to 35,000 clones. The chain is built from TRBV30 and TRBJ2-7; 11 bases align to TRBD1. This TCR was sampled from a woman aged 18-70 years with a cervical HPV16 infection that either progressed to CIN3+ or cleared (not recorded which). Sequencing was performed on blood buffy coat. The CDR3 DNA, read in part, is TGTGCCGTCGGGACAGGGGGAGCCTACGAG. This encodes CAVGTGGAYE. The full CDR3 reads CAVGTGGAYEQYF.